These 29 T cell receptor beta chains were all obtained from the same sample, sequenced in a study of OX40 agonist ivuxolimab in advanced cancers. Sequencing used immunoSEQ multiplex PCR; TCRdb keeps in-frame clones, though not all of them. The sample has over 90,000 clones, 85% to 90% seen once. Sequences were derived from CD4+ or CD8+ T cells sorted from blood, sampled in a trial of the OX40 agonist ivuxolimab. The receptors stem from an adult with an advanced solid tumor such as melanoma, head and neck, liver or kidney cancer.

The rearrangement joins TRBV7-9 to TRBJ2-5; 7 bases agree with TRBD2. The CDR3 runs 13 residues. Germline CDR1 reads SEHNR; CDR2 reads FQNEAQ (reference sequence). V trimming: 2 bases; J trimming: 4 bases; junction bases outside the gene matches: 1. The CDR3 nucleotides read TGTGCCAGCAGCTTACGGGGGGTAGAGACCCAGTACTTC. Translating it yields CASSLRGVETQYF. The full variable domain, completed using reference TRBV7-9 and TRBJ2-5, is DTGVSQNPRHKITKRGQNVTFRCDPISEHNRLYWYRQTLGQGPEFLTYFQNEAQLEKSRLLSDRFSAERPKGSFSTLEIQRTEQGDSAMYLCASSLRGVETQYFGPGTRLLVL.

This clone has just one count. The chain combines TRBV6-5 with TRBJ2-5; D gene unclear. The CDR3 is 12 amino acids. Germline V gives CDR1 MNHEY, CDR2 SVGAGI. V shed 6 bases and J shed 4 bases, with 9 bases lying between them. The CDR3 DNA sequence: TGTGCCAGCAGGGGGTTTGGAGAGACCCAGTACTTC. This encodes CASRGFGETQYF.

The chain carries TRBV10-1 and TRBJ1-5, with D possibly TRBD1 on 5 matching bases. This CDR3 comprises 18 residues. V was pared by 0 bases and J by 3 bases, with 18 bases between. Per the germline V gene, CDR1 is WNHNN and CDR2 is SYGVQD (reference sequence). DNA for the CDR3: TGCGCCAGCAGTGAGTCATTTTATGGTGGGGGGGTCAATCAGCCCCAGCATTTT. Translated, it gives CASSESFYGGGVNQPQHF.

CDR3: CASSKAGGTYEQYF. The CDR3 DNA is TGTGCCAGTAGTAAAGCGGGAGGAACCTACGAGCAGTACTTC. This rearrangement joins TRBV19 to TRBJ2-5; 9 nucleotides match TRBD2. The J call may be faulty, since TRBJ2-7 better matches the DNA end. Germline V gene lookup returns CDR1 LNHDA and CDR2 SQIVND (reference sequence). The CDR3 spans 14 residues.

The chain uses TRBV6-5 and TRBJ1-4; the D is unclear. Germline loops: CDR1 MNHEY, CDR2 SVGAGI. This CDR3 region has 14 residues. V was shortened by 4 bases and J by 4 bases, with 10 bases between the two germline ends. Here the CDR3 reads CASSSSYLNEKLFF. Here the CDR3 DNA reads TGTGCCAGCAGTTCGAGCTATCTTAATGAAAAACTGTTTTTT.

The chain joins TRBV27 to TRBJ1-6; D is possibly TRBD1 (6 bases). The germline V gene has CDR1 MNHEY and CDR2 SMNVEV (reference sequence). The ends were cut back, 7 bases at V and 6 bases at J, with 16 bases in the middle. CDR3 size: 15 residues. The DNA of the CDR3 is TGTGCCAGCAATGTAGGGGGGGCTGCTAATTCACCCCTCCACTTT. It translates to CASNVGGAANSPLHF.

The count of this clone is one. The chain is built from TRBV7-8 and TRBJ2-4, with D perhaps assigned TRBD1 or TRBD2 (5 bases each). Germline lookup yields CDR1 SGHVS and CDR2 FQNEAQ. V lost 5 bases to trimming and J lost 3 bases, with 14 bases between them. The CDR3 is 15 residues long. The CDR3 DNA is TGTGCCAGCAGCCTGAGGGGAGAGGGCAAAAACATTCAGTACTTC. Its protein product is CASSLRGEGKNIQYF.

The V and J genes are TRBV4-1 and TRBJ2-4; 8 bases agree with TRBD2. The CDR3 sequence is 15 residues long. The trim removed 1 base at V and 3 bases at J, leaving 2 bases unmatched. CDR1 is MGHRA and CDR2 is YSYEKL in the germline V gene. CDR3 loop: CASSQGSGVKNIQYF. The CDR3 bases are TGCGCCAGCAGCCAAGGTAGCGGGGTCAAAAACATTCAGTACTTC.

The V gene is TRBV6-1, the J gene TRBJ2-2; 7 bases fit TRBD2. After removal of 4 bases from V and 6 bases from J, the junction contained 8 bases not matched to a gene. Germline lookup yields CDR1 MNHNS and CDR2 SASEGT. The CDR3 runs to 15 residues. CDR3 sequence: CASSGGLGLAGELFF. Here the CDR3 DNA reads TGTGCCAGCAGTGGTGGACTAGGCCTCGCCGGGGAGCTGTTTTTT.

The rearrangement links TRBV6-1 to TRBJ2-7; 10 bases are shared with TRBD1. This CDR3 contains 14 residues. V was pared by 9 bases and J by 2 bases, with 7 bases of the junction left unmatched. CDR1 and CDR2 from the germline V gene are MNHNS and SASEGT. The DNA of the CDR3 is TGTGCCAGTAATCCGGGACAGGGGCCCTACGAGCAGTACTTC. This codes for CASNPGQGPYEQYF.

The chain has TRBV10-3 and TRBJ1-2; possible D gene TRBD1, 6 bases. V was cut by 4 bases and J by 4 bases, with 13 bases left in between. Germline V gives CDR1 ENHRY, CDR2 SYGVKD. The CDR3 loop spans 14 amino acids. CDR3 nucleotide sequence: TGTGCCATCAGTGGGGAGGGACAATTCTATGGCTACACCTTC. This translates into CAISGEGQFYGYTF.

This clone was seen a single time. This chain connects TRBV30 to TRBJ1-2; TRBD1 matches at 9 bases. From germline, CDR1 is GTSNPN and CDR2 SVGIG (reference sequence). V lost 5 bases and J lost 6; bases outside the gene matches: 7. The CDR3 has 13 amino acids. In DNA, the CDR3 is TGTGCCTGGGGACTTTGGACAGGGGATGGCTACACCTTC. This codes for CAWGLWTGDGYTF.

The DNA for the CDR3 is TGTGCCAGTAGCCTCGGGAATGAGCAGTTCTTC. Encoded protein: CASSLGNEQFF. This chain uses TRBV19 with TRBJ2-1; D is ambiguous. V dropped 6 bases and J dropped 7 bases, with 7 bases sitting between them. Germline CDR1 is LNHDA and CDR2 is SQIVND (reference sequence). CDR3 size: 11 residues.

CDR3 sequence reads: CSVATSGARTDTQYF. In nucleotides, the CDR3 is TGCAGCGTCGCTACTTCGGGTGCGAGGACAGATACGCAGTATTTT. The chain links TRBV29-1 to TRBJ2-3; the D is unclear. CDR1 and CDR2 (germline): SQVTM, ANQGSEA. CDR3 length: 15 residues. V was shortened by 6 bases and J by 3 bases, with 19 bases between the two germline ends.

CDR3 in DNA: TGTGCCAGCAGCTACCTCAGGGGGAACCGGGATGAAAAACTGTTTTTT. This encodes CASSYLRGNRDEKLFF. This sequence joins TRBV6-5 and TRBJ1-4, with 7 bases that match TRBD1. There are 16 residues in the CDR3. In germline, CDR1 is MNHEY, CDR2 SVGAGI. Trimming at V came to 6 bases and at J to 6 bases, leaving 13 bases not matched to a gene.

The rearrangement links TRBV7-6 to TRBJ2-7; 11 positions match TRBD1. This CDR3 comprises 15 residues. CDR1 SGHVS and CDR2 FNYEAQ come from the germline V gene. V shed 0 bases, J shed 4 bases, and the junction held 2 bases outside the gene matches. The CDR3 loop reads CASSLAGQGGYEQYF. The CDR3 DNA reads TGTGCCAGCAGCTTAGCGGGACAGGGGGGATACGAGCAGTACTTC.

The chain employs TRBV14 and TRBJ2-5; no reliable D call. V gave up 0 bases and J gave up 2 bases, with 4 bases separating them. The CDR3 contains 13 residues. Germline V gives CDR1 SGHDN, CDR2 FVKESK. CDR3 loop: CASSQDWQETQYF. The CDR3 DNA follows: TGTGCCAGCAGCCAAGACTGGCAAGAGACCCAGTACTTC.

The CDR3 reads CAWSARGGAGYGYTF. The CDR3 DNA follows: TGTGCCTGGAGTGCCAGGGGGGGCGCTGGCTATGGCTACACCTTC. V gene TRBV30 combines with J gene TRBJ1-2; 7 bases line up with TRBD1. Per the germline V gene, CDR1 is GTSNPN and CDR2 is SVGIG (reference sequence). CDR3 length: 15 residues. V shed 1 base, J shed 4 bases, and the junction held 9 bases outside the gene matches.

The chain has TRBV7-9 and TRBJ2-5; 13 positions match TRBD2. The J segment lost 1 base and the V segment lost 4 bases, leaving 9 bases of the junction unmatched. The CDR3 is 18 residues long. Germline V gene data show CDR1 as SEHNR and CDR2 as FQNEAQ (reference sequence). DNA for the CDR3: TGTGCCAGCAGCTCCGGGACTAGCGGGATCGGGGTCCAAGAGACCCAGTACTTC. Translating gives CASSSGTSGIGVQETQYF. Full variable domain (rest looked up from reference TRBV7-9 and TRBJ2-5): DTGVSQNPRHKITKRGQNVTFRCDPISEHNRLYWYRQTLGQGPEFLTYFQNEAQLEKSRLLSDRFSAERPKGSFSTLEIQRTEQGDSAMYLCASSSGTSGIGVQETQYFGPGTRLLVL.

This clone was observed a handful of times. The chain is built from TRBV19 and TRBJ1-6, with TRBD1 identical over 8 bases. CDR1 and CDR2 from the germline V gene are LNHDA and SQIVND (reference sequence). The trim removed 4 bases at V and 8 bases at J, leaving 4 bases unmatched. The CDR3 has 14 amino acids. The CDR3 here is CASSTGTGHSPLHF. The CDR3 DNA reads TGTGCCAGTAGTACCGGGACAGGCCATTCACCCCTCCACTTT.

This rearrangement joins TRBV9 to TRBJ2-1; 9 bases map to TRBD2. Looked up from germline, CDR1 is SGDLS and CDR2 is YYNGEE. V lost 4 bases, J lost 7 bases, and 9 bases stayed unmatched. The CDR3 length is 15 residues. CDR3 nucleotide sequence: TGTGCCAGCAGCCGGGGGGCTAGCGGGACTAATGAGCAGTTCTTC. As protein: CASSRGASGTNEQFF.

The chain links TRBV6-6 to TRBJ1-2; D might be TRBD1 (5 bases). Germline CDR1 and CDR2: MNHNY and SVGAGI (reference sequence). The CDR3 has 13 residues. V was shortened by 6 bases and J by 0 bases, with 8 bases between the two germline ends. The CDR3 DNA is TGTGCCAGCAGGACAGCAACTAACTATGGCTACACCTTC. Amino acid sequence: CASRTATNYGYTF.

CDR3: CAISESLADLYEQYF. In DNA, the CDR3 is TGTGCCATCAGTGAGTCACTAGCGGACCTCTACGAGCAGTACTTC. The chain couples TRBV10-3 to TRBJ2-7; 8 bases line up with TRBD2. J was trimmed by 3 bases and V by 0 bases; bases with no gene match: 4. Germline loops: CDR1 ENHRY, CDR2 SYGVKD. CDR3 length: 15 amino acids.

This chain links TRBV6-4 with TRBJ2-3; possibly TRBD2 for D (5 bases). This CDR3 has 14 residues. From germline, CDR1 is MRHNA and CDR2 SNTAGT. Trimming stripped 5 bases from V and 3 bases from J, with 12 bases between. This CDR3 is CASSREFATDTQYF. CDR3 sequence (DNA): TGTGCCAGCAGTAGGGAGTTCGCTACAGATACGCAGTATTTT.

V usage is TRBV2 and J usage is TRBJ2-1; no reliable D call. CDR1 is SNHLY, CDR2 FYNNEI, per germline. V was clipped by 5 bases and J by 8 bases, with 10 bases between them. The CDR3 runs to 12 residues. The CDR3 DNA sequence: TGTGCCAGCAGTCTCCCCTATTATGAGCAGTTCTTC. Translated: CASSLPYYEQFF.

The chain employs TRBV19 and TRBJ1-5, with TRBD1 as a possible D gene (6 bases). V was cut by 9 bases and J by 5 bases, with 20 bases left in between. Germline values: CDR1 LNHDA, CDR2 SQIVND (reference sequence). The length of the CDR3 is 15 residues. CDR3 coding DNA: TGTGCCAGCCAGCTCCAACAGGGAGCATATCAGCCCCAGCATTTT. It yields the protein CASQLQQGAYQPQHF.

The V call is TRBV28, the J call TRBJ2-3; 8 nucleotides agree with TRBD2. The CDR3 is made up of 14 amino acids. Germline V lookup: CDR1 MDHEN, CDR2 SYDVKM. V shed 3 bases and J 3 bases; nucleotides not matched to a gene: 2. Written as DNA, the CDR3 is TGTGCCAGCAGTTTCGTAGCGGGGACAGATACGCAGTATTTT. This encodes CASSFVAGTDTQYF.

The CDR3 DNA follows: TGTGCCAGCAGCCAGGGAAGCCAGAGCTCCTACAATGAGCAGTTCTTC. It specifies CASSQGSQSSYNEQFF. V gene TRBV4-2 combines with J gene TRBJ2-1; D gene uncertain. Germline V gene lookup returns CDR1 LGHNA and CDR2 YNFKEQ. This CDR3 has 16 residues. With 3 bases removed from V and 0 bases from J, the gap between germline ends came to 12 bases.

J is TRBJ2-2 and V is TRBV6-6; tentative D call: TRBD1 (5 bases). The CDR3 runs to 14 residues. Trimming shortened V by 5 bases and J by 6 bases, and 13 bases separated the two germline ends. Germline-derived CDR1 and CDR2 are MNHNY and SVGAGI (reference sequence). The CDR3 DNA is TGTGCCAGCAGTACAGGCCACGGCGCCGGGGAGCTGTTTTTT. This codes for CASSTGHGAGELFF.